This TCR beta chain came from a study of human T cells and chemical hapten exposure. Across the whole study: The study sensitized with 2% DPC on an approximately 2 cm by approximately 2 cm patch of upper inner arm skin.

This clonotype was seen at least ten times. One entry per CDR3 protein, called by TCRdb with MiXCR from the RACE reads. The sample yields 130,000 or so distinct CDR3 sequences, approximately 10% seen once. CDR1 MRHNA and CDR2 SNTAGT come from the germline V gene. V shed 3 bases and J shed 8 bases, with 12 bases lying between them. The length of the CDR3 is 13 residues. Time point here: patch test 3, about 24 weeks after DPC sensitization. The treatment denotes: therapeutic diphenylcyclopropenone sensitization with weekly scalp DPC. The sequence was collected from a woman between 45 and 65 years old with alopecia areata. Some clones in this sample may be carry-over from other donors' samples. The sample was whole blood, taken in connection with sensitization to the hapten diphenylcyclopropenone (DPC). V and J are TRBV6-4 and TRBJ2-3; D ambiguous. Here the CDR3 reads CASSDGSTGTQYF. The CDR3 DNA reads TGTGCCAGCAGTGATGGCTCCACGGGTACGCAGTATTTT.